This T cell receptor beta chain is from a study of CD8 T cells in ankylosing spondylitis. Points from the study as a whole: Clones tied to disease were said to be significantly enriched in matched ankylosing spondylitis synovial fluid.

MiXCR, applied by TCRdb to the 5' RACE reads, yields one record per CDR3 protein. The repertoire has 200,000 to 250,000 distinct CDR3 sequences, over 9.5% of them found once; the top ten carry roughly 23%. Trimming cost V 9 bases and J 7 bases; bases outside gene matches: 12. The CDR3 spans 13 residues. Looked up from germline, CDR1 is ENHRY and CDR2 is SYGVKD. In this sample, this clonotype turned up a few times. The antigen is unknown. The V call is TRBV10-3, the J call TRBJ2-7; 7 positions match TRBD2. Sequenced: blood, either unsorted or a sorted T cell fraction (not recorded which). The receptor was derived from a male donor with ankylosing spondylitis or in good health (not recorded which). The chain's CDR3 is CAMSRGDPLEQYF. The CDR3 DNA follows: TGTGCCATGTCCCGGGGGGACCCCTTGGAGCAGTACTTC.